This TCR beta chain was recorded in a study of T-cell memory formation after mild COVID-19 (dated by TCRdb to the early 2020s). In terms of the full investigation: TCR sequence clusters from the two donors were found to be largely donor specific. Longitudinal TCRalpha and TCRbeta repertoire sequencing tracked T-cell clones expanding and contracting after mild COVID-19 in a couple of donors. The cohort was made up of two young adult volunteers, one female and one male, who were previously healthy. Overall study outcomes, separate from this receptor: The study included only a couple of mild cases, and larger cohorts that include severe cases with pre-infection samples were judged to be necessary. Balanced CD4/CD8 phenotypes were observed for clones contracting from day 15 to 85, whereas a bias towards CD4+ was observed for a second wave of clones expanding from day 15 to 37. SARS-CoV-2 specificity was not confirmed for the second-wave clones peaking on day 37. Some responding clones were detected in pre-infection memory, which suggested that pre-existing cross-reactive memory T cells had joined the SARS-CoV-2 response. Contracting CD4+ clones turned up mainly in the CM and EM memory subsets, whereas EMRA was where CD8+ clones were enriched.

PBMCs were isolated by Ficoll-Paque density gradient centrifugation. Sequencing was carried out with an Illumina NovaSeq 6000. cDNA libraries for TCRalpha and TCRbeta were prepared by 5'RACE using constant-segment primers, with sample barcodes and unique molecular identifiers added. Trizol reagent was used to extract RNA from every sample. The libraries were amplified in two PCR steps, and the second step added a second sample barcode and Illumina TruSeq adapters. Libraries were sequenced on an Illumina NovaSeq with 2 x 150 bp paired-end reads. The original pipeline was this. Demultiplexing of reads and collapsing into UMI-guided consensus sequences were performed with migec v1.2.7. With mixcr v2.1.11, UMI consensuses were aligned to TRA and TRB V and J templates and assembled into clonotypes. A clonotype was counted as expanded or contracted only if both edgeR and NoisET called the change significant, with noise models trained on biological replicates. For edgeR calls, the thresholds were a false discovery rate-adjusted p below 0.01 and a log2 fold-change of 1. As an exploratory analysis of dynamics, PCA with hierarchical clustering was applied to max-normalized trajectories of the 1000 most abundant clonotypes. Each responding clone was given a CD4 or CD8 phenotype based on the CD4+ and CD8+ repertoires, which had been sequenced separately. In-frame beta chains were kept once TCRdb had trimmed the public reads at Q25 with fastp and called clones with MiXCR. Rows merge per CDR3 protein into single entries with the most common DNA and genes. The V and J calls follow TCRdb's processing rather than the paper's. This sample lists 450,000 to 650,000 distinct CDR3 sequences; roughly 17% were detected once. The ten largest clonotypes hold around 12% of the sample.

In this sample, this clonotype turned up a few times. This receptor's antigen is unknown. Base qualities are missing; no much larger clone stands one base away. V and J lose 3 bases and 2 bases, and a span of 12 bases separates them. From the cysteine up to the phenylalanine, the CDR3 has a length of 14 residues. The retained sequence is limited to the CDR3, 42 bases, with the frame set at the first base. For CDR1 and CDR2, the germline V gene lists SQVTM and ANQGSEA. The rearranged segments are TRBV29-1 and TRBJ2-3; 6 matching bases give a weak D call of TRBD1. Sequencing input: PBMCs or a T cell subset sorted from them (not recorded which). The sequence came from an adult woman who had mild COVID-19 (a few samples of this study predate the infection). The sample titles of this study are shuffled in the database, so cell type and time point are left out; the donor was told from shared clones. The base sequence is TGCAGCGTTGATGGGGACAAATACACAGATACGCAGTATTTT. Translated, this gives CSVDGDKYTDTQYF.